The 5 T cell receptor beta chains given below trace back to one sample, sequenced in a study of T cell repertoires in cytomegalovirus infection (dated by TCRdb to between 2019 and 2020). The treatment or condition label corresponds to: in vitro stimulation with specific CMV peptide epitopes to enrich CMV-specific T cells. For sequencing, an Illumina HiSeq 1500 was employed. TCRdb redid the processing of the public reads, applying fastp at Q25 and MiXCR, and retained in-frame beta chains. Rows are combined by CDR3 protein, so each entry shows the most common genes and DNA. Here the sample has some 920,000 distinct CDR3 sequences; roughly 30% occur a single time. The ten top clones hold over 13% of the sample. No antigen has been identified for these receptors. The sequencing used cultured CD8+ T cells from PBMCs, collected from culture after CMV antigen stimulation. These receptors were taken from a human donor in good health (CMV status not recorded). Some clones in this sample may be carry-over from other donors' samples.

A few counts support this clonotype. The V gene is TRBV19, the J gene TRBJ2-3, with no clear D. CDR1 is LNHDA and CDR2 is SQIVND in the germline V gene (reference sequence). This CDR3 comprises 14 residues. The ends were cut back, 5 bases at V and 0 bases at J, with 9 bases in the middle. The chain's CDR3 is CASSPLQSTDTQYF. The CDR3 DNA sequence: TGTGCCAGTAGTCCATTACAGAGCACAGATACGCAGTATTTT.

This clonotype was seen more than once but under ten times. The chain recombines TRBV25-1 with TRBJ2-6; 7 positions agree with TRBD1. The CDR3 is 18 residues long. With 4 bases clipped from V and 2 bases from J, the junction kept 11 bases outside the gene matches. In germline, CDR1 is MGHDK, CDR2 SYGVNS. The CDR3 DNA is TGTGCCAGCAGTGGACAGGGTCTCCGCGTGGCTGGGGCCAACGTCCTGACTTTC. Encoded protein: CASSGQGLRVAGANVLTF.

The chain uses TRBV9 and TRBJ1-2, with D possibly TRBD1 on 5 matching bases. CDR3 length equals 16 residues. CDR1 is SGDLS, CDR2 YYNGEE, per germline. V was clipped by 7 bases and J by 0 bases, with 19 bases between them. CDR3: CASSPRGTPPNYGYTF. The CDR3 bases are TGTGCCAGCTCCCCCCGGGGGACCCCACCTAACTATGGCTACACCTTC. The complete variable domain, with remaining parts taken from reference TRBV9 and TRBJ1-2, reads DSGVTQTPKHLITATGQRVTLRCSPRSGDLSVYWYQQSLDQGLQFLIQYYNGEERAKGNILERFSAQQFPDLHSELNLSSLELGDSALYFCASSPRGTPPNYGYTFGSGTRLTVV.

CDR3: CASSQDSASVVGELFF. The CDR3 DNA sequence: TGCGCCAGCAGCCAAGATTCGGCCAGTGTTGTCGGGGAGCTGTTTTTT. The J gene is TRBJ2-2, the V gene TRBV4-1; D not certain. V dropped 0 bases and J dropped 7 bases, with 15 bases sitting between them. Germline V gives CDR1 MGHRA, CDR2 YSYEKL. CDR3 length equals 16 residues.

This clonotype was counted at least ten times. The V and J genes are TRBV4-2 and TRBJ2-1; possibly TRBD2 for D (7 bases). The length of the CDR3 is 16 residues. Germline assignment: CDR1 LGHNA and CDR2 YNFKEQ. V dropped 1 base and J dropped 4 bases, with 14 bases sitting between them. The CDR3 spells CASSQALAGAYNEQFF. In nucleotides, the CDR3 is TGTGCCAGCAGCCAAGCTCTGGCGGGGGCGTACAATGAGCAGTTCTTC.